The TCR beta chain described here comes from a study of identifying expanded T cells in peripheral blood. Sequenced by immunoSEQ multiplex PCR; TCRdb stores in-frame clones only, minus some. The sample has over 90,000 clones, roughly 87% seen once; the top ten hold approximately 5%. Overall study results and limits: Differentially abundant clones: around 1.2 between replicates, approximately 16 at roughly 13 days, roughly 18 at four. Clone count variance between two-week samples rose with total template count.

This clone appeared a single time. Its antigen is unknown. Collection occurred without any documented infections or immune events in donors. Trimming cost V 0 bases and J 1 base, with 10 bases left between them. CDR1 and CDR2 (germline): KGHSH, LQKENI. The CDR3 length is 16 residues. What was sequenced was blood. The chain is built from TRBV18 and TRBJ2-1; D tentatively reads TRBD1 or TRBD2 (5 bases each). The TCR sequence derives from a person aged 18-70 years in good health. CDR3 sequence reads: CASSPPGTGSYNEQFF. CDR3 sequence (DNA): TGTGCCAGCTCACCACCGGGGACGGGATCCTACAATGAGCAGTTCTTC.